These 3 T cell receptor beta chains were sequenced from one sample in a study of cytomegalovirus exposure and HLA in healthy donors. PCR primers comprised 60 Vbeta and 13 Jbeta primers. Here immunoSEQ multiplex PCR was the method, and the copy in TCRdb shows in-frame clones only, minus some. The sample lists about 43,000 clones, over 75% occurring once. The sample taken for sequencing was PBMCs. These receptors all come from a man aged 45-65 years in good health and CMV-seronegative.

This clone was detected a few times. The chain combines TRBV6-5 with TRBJ2-5, with 8 bases lining up with TRBD1. TRBJ2-7 explains the end of the DNA better; the J call may be wrong. CDR1 is MNHEY, CDR2 SVGAGI, per germline. The CDR3 consists of 15 residues. The CDR3 region is CASSYRTGKTYEQYF. CDR3 bases: TGTGCCAGCAGTTATAGGACAGGGAAGACCTACGAGCAGTACTTC.

This rearrangement joins TRBV5-1 to TRBJ2-1; D might be TRBD2 (6 bases). The CDR3 covers 11 residues. V lost 6 bases and J lost 9, with 10 bases in between. Germline CDR1 reads SGHRS; CDR2 reads YFSETQ. CDR3 region: CASMEGIEQFF. CDR3 DNA: TGCGCCAGCATGGAGGGAATTGAGCAGTTCTTC.

The J gene is TRBJ2-3, the V gene TRBV5-1; 13 bases line up with TRBD2. The CDR3 spans 17 residues. V gave up 4 bases and J gave up 5 bases; unmatched junction bases: 10. Germline V lookup: CDR1 SGHRS, CDR2 YFSETQ. The CDR3 is CASSHGLAGATIDTQYF. The CDR3 DNA reads TGCGCCAGCAGCCACGGACTAGCGGGGGCAACCATAGATACGCAGTATTTT.